Listed below are T cell receptor beta chains from one sample, sequenced in a study of blood T cell repertoires in COVID-19. Sequenced by immunoSEQ multiplex PCR; TCRdb stores in-frame clones only, minus some. The sample lists 200,000 to 250,000 clones, almost 90% occurring once. Sequencing was carried out using peripheral blood. Receptor source: a man younger than 30 with active or convalescent COVID-19. Both conserved end residues are part of each CDR3. Fields, in order: CDR3 DNA, CDR3 protein, J gene, clone size, V gene, D gene. D genes are given only for firm matches. Clone size appears in some rows only: once, few, many, or a class for an expanded clone.

DNA: TGTGCCAGCTCACCACGCGCAGGGACTAGCGGAGAAGAGACCCAGTACTTC
CDR3: CASSPRAGTSGEETQYF
J: TRBJ2-5
size: .
V: TRBV18
D: TRBD2

DNA: TGTGCCAGCAGCGTAGGCCCAGACTACTCTGGAAACACCATATATTTT
CDR3: CASSVGPDYSGNTIYF
J: TRBJ1-3
size: .
V: TRBV9
D: .

DNA: TGTGCCATCAGTACGAGACAGTGGGGCCAATCACCCCTCCACTTT
CDR3: CAISTRQWGQSPLHF
J: TRBJ1-6
size: .
V: TRBV10-3
D: .

DNA: TGTGCCAGCAAGCAGGGGAGAGCTATGGGCTACACCTTC
CDR3: CASKQGRAMGYTF
J: TRBJ1-2
size: .
V: TRBV27
D: .

DNA: TGTGCCAGCAGCCAAGTGGGGGGAACCTATGGCTACACCTTC
CDR3: CASSQVGGTYGYTF
J: TRBJ1-2
size: .
V: TRBV3-1/TRBV3-2
D: .

DNA: TGTGCCACCAGCAGAGATCTGGTGGGACTAGCGGGAGTGGGTGAGCAGTTCTTC
CDR3: CATSRDLVGLAGVGEQFF
J: TRBJ2-1
size: .
V: TRBV15
D: TRBD2

DNA: TGCGCCAGCAGCTTGGGGGGGACTAGCGGCCAAGAGACCCAGTACTTC
CDR3: CASSLGGTSGQETQYF
J: TRBJ2-5
size: .
V: TRBV5-1
D: TRBD2

DNA: TGTGCCAGCAGCTTGCGGGAGAACTATGGCTACACCTTC
CDR3: CASSLRENYGYTF
J: TRBJ1-2
size: .
V: TRBV5-5
D: .

DNA: TGTGCCAGCAGGTCTCGCGGGGCTACTACCTACGAGCAGTACTTC
CDR3: CASRSRGATTYEQYF
J: TRBJ2-7
size: .
V: TRBV11-2
D: .

DNA: TGTGCCAGCAGCTTGGGGGCGCTTCGAGGGGGTTCCAATGAAAAACTGTTTTTT
CDR3: CASSLGALRGGSNEKLFF
J: TRBJ1-4
size: .
V: TRBV5-5
D: .

DNA: TGTGCCTGGAGTGTAACTGTTATCGGAAACACCATATATTTT
CDR3: CAWSVTVIGNTIYF
J: TRBJ1-3
size: many
V: TRBV30
D: .

DNA: TGCGCCAGCAGTGAGTCCGGGACTAGGACAGATACGCAGTATTTT
CDR3: CASSESGTRTDTQYF
J: TRBJ2-3
size: .
V: TRBV10-1
D: TRBD2

DNA: TGTGCCAGTAGCCGACAGGGGGCAGGAAATCAGCCCCAGCATTTT
CDR3: CASSRQGAGNQPQHF
J: TRBJ1-5
size: few
V: TRBV19
D: TRBD1

DNA: TGTGCCAGCAGTGCCACCACCGGGACTAGAGTCTACGAGCAGTACTTC
CDR3: CASSATTGTRVYEQYF
J: TRBJ2-7
size: .
V: TRBV6-1
D: TRBD2

DNA: TGCGCCCGCAGCGCCGGGGGGGGCGAGTATGGCTACACCTTC
CDR3: CARSAGGGEYGYTF
J: TRBJ1-2
size: .
V: TRBV5-1
D: .

DNA: TGTGCCAGCAGCTTAGTGGCCTATGGGCTAGCGGGGCCCACAGATACGCAGTATTTT
CDR3: CASSLVAYGLAGPTDTQYF
J: TRBJ2-3
size: .
V: TRBV7-2
D: TRBD2

DNA: TGTGCCAGTAGTATTTCTAGGGTCCGGGGAAACACTGAAGCTTTCTTT
CDR3: CASSISRVRGNTEAFF
J: TRBJ1-1
size: .
V: TRBV19
D: .

DNA: TGTGCCAGCAGTTCCGGGGAGGCCTATGGCTACACCTTC
CDR3: CASSSGEAYGYTF
J: TRBJ1-2
size: .
V: TRBV12-3/TRBV12-4
D: .

DNA: TGTGCCAGTAGGTCCTCGACTCCTGGACAGGGACATAAACTGTTTTTT
CDR3: CASRSSTPGQGHKLFF
J: TRBJ1-4
size: .
V: TRBV19
D: TRBD1

DNA: TGTGCCAGCAGTTTAGGGACTAGCGGGAGGTTGCGTATCGGGGAGCTGTTTTTT
CDR3: CASSLGTSGRLRIGELFF
J: TRBJ2-2
size: .
V: TRBV28
D: TRBD2

DNA: TGCAGCGCCGGGACACGGCTCACAGATACGCAGTATTTT
CDR3: CSAGTRLTDTQYF
J: TRBJ2-3
size: once
V: TRBV29-1
D: .

DNA: TGCGCCAGCAGGCGCGGGGGGGACGCCGGAAGCGAGCAGTTCTTC
CDR3: CASRRGGDAGSEQFF
J: TRBJ2-1
size: .
V: TRBV5-1
D: TRBD2

DNA: TGTGCCAACAGCGGGTATAGCTCCTACGAGCAGTACTTC
CDR3: CANSGYSSYEQYF
J: TRBJ2-7
size: .
V: TRBV30
D: .

DNA: TGTGCCAGCAGCTTAGGCGGGGGCTATGGCTACACCTTC
CDR3: CASSLGGGYGYTF
J: TRBJ1-2
size: once
V: TRBV7-2
D: .

DNA: TGCAGTGCTAGTCCGGTTTTTGGGACAGAGGATGAAGCTTTCTTT
CDR3: CSASPVFGTEDEAFF
J: TRBJ1-1
size: .
V: TRBV20-1
D: TRBD1

DNA: TGTGCCAGCAGCCTGAGCGGTTCTCCTTTCTACGAGCAGTACTTC
CDR3: CASSLSGSPFYEQYF
J: TRBJ2-7
size: .
V: TRBV3-1/TRBV3-2
D: .

DNA: TGTGCCAGCAGTTACGGTCAGGCCCGCTCCTACGAGCAGTACTTC
CDR3: CASSYGQARSYEQYF
J: TRBJ2-7
size: .
V: TRBV6-5
D: .

DNA: TGTGCCAGCAGTTTGCAGGGGAACCGCGAGCAGTACTTC
CDR3: CASSLQGNREQYF
J: TRBJ2-7
size: .
V: TRBV28
D: .

DNA: TGTGCCAGCAGCTTCCCACTCACCGGGGAGCTGTTTTTT
CDR3: CASSFPLTGELFF
J: TRBJ2-2
size: few
V: TRBV7-9
D: .

DNA: TGTGCCAGCAGCCAAGGCCTTAGTAGGACAGACCAAGAGACCCAGTACTTC
CDR3: CASSQGLSRTDQETQYF
J: TRBJ2-5
size: .
V: TRBV14
D: .

DNA: TGCAGCGTTTTCTGGCGGGAGAAAGGCGGGGAGCTGTTTTTT
CDR3: CSVFWREKGGELFF
J: TRBJ2-2
size: .
V: TRBV29-1
D: TRBD2

DNA: TGTGCCAGTACGGGGACAGGGGGTCCCGGGGAGCTGTTTTTT
CDR3: CASTGTGGPGELFF
J: TRBJ2-2
size: .
V: TRBV19
D: TRBD1

DNA: TGTGCCTGGAGTGGGTTTAGCGGGCTTAGGGACGAGCAGTTCTTC
CDR3: CAWSGFSGLRDEQFF
J: TRBJ2-1
size: .
V: TRBV30
D: TRBD2

DNA: TGTGCCAGCTCGCCAGGGACTAGCGGGGGGACTGAGCAGTTCTTC
CDR3: CASSPGTSGGTEQFF
J: TRBJ2-1
size: once
V: TRBV18
D: TRBD2

DNA: TGTGCCAGCAGCTCGCCCGACAGGGTAGGGGGCACTGAAGCTTTCTTT
CDR3: CASSSPDRVGGTEAFF
J: TRBJ1-1
size: .
V: TRBV7-9
D: TRBD1

DNA: TGCAGCGTTGAAAGTTGGGGGAGGACAGGGAAGACCGGGGAGCTGTTTTTT
CDR3: CSVESWGRTGKTGELFF
J: TRBJ2-2
size: .
V: TRBV29-1
D: TRBD1